The clone carrying this T cell receptor beta chain has more than one count but fewer than ten. Its antigen is as yet unknown. MiXCR, run by TCRdb on the RT-PCR reads, gives a single entry per CDR3 protein. The sample includes fewer than 600,000 distinct CDR3 sequences, around 7.7% of them seen just once. The data stem from a study of response to subunit inactivated influenza vaccine. Points from the study as a whole: Authors suggested few new T cells are recruited by each seasonal influenza vaccination.

Germline CDR1 and CDR2: MNHNS and SASEGT. This CDR3 contains 15 residues. V gave up 7 bases and J gave up 5 bases, with 17 bases separating them. This chain connects TRBV6-1 to TRBJ2-2; tentative D call: TRBD2 (6 bases). The sequence came from a man in his fifties or sixties who received an inactivated influenza vaccine. Here the sequenced sample was PBMCs from blood, taken around 25 months after vaccination. CDR3 amino acids: CASTPGSRGTGELFF. DNA for the CDR3: TGTGCCAGCACCCCGGGGTCCCGGGGGACCGGGGAGCTGTTTTTT.